This T cell receptor beta chain comes out of a study of blood T cell repertoires in COVID-19 (TCRdb year 2020). As for the study more broadly: Collaborator samples came from the United States, Italy and Spain and covered acute and convalescent phases of COVID-19. Nearly every sample came with metadata listing a de-identified subject ID, COVID-19 status, age in years and sex. A freely available public database, intended as a resource for researchers studying the immune response to SARS-CoV-2, is where the repertoires were released. Where available, HLA class I and class II types were obtained from metadata supplied by the sample provider rather than from assay-based typing. Samples were obtained from the ongoing ImmuneRACE study (first 160 participants) and from roughly 1,300 subjects provided by 6 global collaborators. The dataset comprised deeply sampled blood TCRbeta repertoires from subjects exposed to, actively infected with, or recovered from COVID-19. The prospective study material was composed of cDNA or gDNA derived from T cells, B-cell-depleted T cells, or PBMCs. Broad study findings and their caveats: Clinical and demographic metadata were provided uncurated, with the amount varying by source and participant.

Participants in the prospective study were enrolled through a virtual design, were aged about 18 to 90 years, and lived in roughly 25 United States geographic areas. In the prospective study, participants were assigned to cohorts based on the clinical history participants reported in a screening survey and a study questionnaire. Recovered participants in ImmuneRACE Cohort 3 were defined as having two consecutive negative NP/OP PCR tests, clearance from a healthcare professional, or resolution of symptoms. Mobile phlebotomists in the prospective study collected whole blood, serum and a nasopharyngeal or oropharyngeal swab from every participant. Participants in the prospective study had the option to provide additional blood draws and questionnaires over a roughly two-month period. Before DNA extraction, prospective study blood samples were shipped either frozen or at room temperature. For this chain, trimming is 5 bases at the V end and 2 bases at the J end, and the number of junction bases without a gene match is 9. Including cysteine and phenylalanine, the CDR3 has 16 amino acids. The DNA shown is the 48-base CDR3, in frame from base 1. The germline V gene (reference sequence) supplies CDR1 SGHAT and CDR2 FQDESV.

TCRbeta CDR3 regions were amplified from genomic DNA by means of the immunoSEQ Assay, a bias-controlled multiplex PCR. In the paper's pipeline: Nucleated cell counts per sample were estimated from amplification of reference gene primers within the assay. To quantify the absolute abundance of each unique TCRbeta CDR3 rearrangement, sequence reads were collapsed and filtered. For each sample, productive Simpson clonality was calculated by taking the square root of Simpson's diversity index across productive rearrangements. TCRdb mirrors the immuneACCESS table, restricted to in-frame sequences. Some clones are absent from its copies; in checked studies, under half trace to an unresolved V gene, and the reason for the others is unknown. D and trimming come from the DNA, and the V and J calls and clone size come from that table. Within this sample are a few hundred thousand clones, with around 92% of them counted one time only. Roughly 1.9% of the sample is in the top ten clones.

Notes on this clone: Its antigen remains undetermined. It has no much larger one-base neighbor in the sample; base qualities were not kept.

Sequences were obtained from PBMCs or T cells enriched from blood (not recorded which). This clonotype was obtained from a woman between 55 and 75 years old who had recovered from COVID-19. The V and J genes are TRBV11-1 and TRBJ2-3; 8 bases in the middle match TRBD2. CDR3 region: CASSLPASGYTDTQYF. The bases read TGTGCCAGCAGCCTCCCGGCTAGCGGGTACACAGATACGCAGTATTTT.